The present TCR beta chain was sequenced within a study of T cells in Graves' hyperthyroidism and ophthalmopathy. This clonotype has ten or more counts. Its specificity is not known. Amplification of TCR beta CDR3 regions was performed using RNA transcripts as template. The HTBI set primed first-round TCR CDR3 RT-PCR. TCRdb re-analysed the multiplex PCR reads in MiXCR, keeping a single row per CDR3 protein. The table records hundreds of thousands of distinct CDR3 sequences, under 20% of them present only once. Graves' hyperthyroidism was deemed stable given no ophthalmopathy progression within 18 months. Extraction of PBMCs used 8 to 10 ml of fresh peripheral blood. Findings and limits, study-wide: Ophthalmopathy could be told apart from stable hyperthyroidism with a 13 V-J model. The model foresaw ophthalmopathy a median 6.5 months prior to onset.

The sequence derives from a woman between 25 and 40 years old with Graves' hyperthyroidism. Sequencing used blood.

CDR3 in amino acids: CASSLARGRYTEAFF. The CDR3 DNA sequence: TGTGCCAGCAGCTTAGCTCGGGGGAGGTACACTGAAGCTTTCTTT. The rearrangement joins TRBV11-3 to TRBJ1-1; D possibly corresponds to TRBD1 (5 bases). There are 15 residues in the CDR3. The germline V gene encodes CDR1 SGHNT and CDR2 YENEEA. Trimming removed 1 base at V and 3 bases at J, with 12 bases between.